Listed here is a single TCR beta chain. Its target is not known. The CDR3 covers 16 residues. The V and J ends lost 1 base and 0 bases, in that order; junction bases with no gene match: 4. Germline CDR1 SGHRS, CDR2 YFSETQ. RNA totalling 0.5 to 1 ug underwent reverse transcription with random hexamers. TCRdb processed the immunoSEQ multiplex PCR reads anew with MiXCR; each CDR3 protein has one entry. There are about 190,000 distinct CDR3 sequences in the sample; 95% occur only once, and 0.16% lies in the top ten. The sample belongs to a study of CD8 T cells in Susac syndrome. Study-wide results and limits: The study's TCR sequencing and HLA analysis drew on a certain number of individuals. That number was acknowledged as relatively small.

This clonotype was sampled from a human donor with Susac syndrome. The genes are TRBV5-1 and TRBJ2-1; 7 bases line up with TRBD2. Sequenced input: CD8+ T cells from PBMCs. The CDR3: CASSLSRTSSYNEQFF. CDR3 nucleotide sequence: TGCGCCAGCAGCTTGAGTCGGACTAGCTCCTACAATGAGCAGTTCTTC.